This TCR beta chain emerged from a study of cytomegalovirus exposure and HLA in healthy donors. Overall study context: Of some 410 genotyped donors, 81% grouped in the Caucasian-associated ancestry cluster. General study findings and limits: Per a later analysis, HLA-associated TCR beta chains showed more clonal expansion than other, equally common TCR beta chains. Data from an earlier analysis indicated that most TCR beta V segments were productive either about 90% or about 30% of the time.

This CDR3 contains 15 residues. Germline values: CDR1 SGHTA, CDR2 FQGTGA. After removal of 2 bases from V and 1 base from J, the junction contained 3 bases not matched to a gene. PCR amplification relied on 60 Vbeta primers (plus 13 Jbeta primers). Using immunoSEQ multiplex PCR, the repertoire was profiled, and TCRdb retains in-frame clones only, with some absent. The table lists 110,000 or so clones, roughly 72% of them singletons. Turning to this clone: Its antigen is not known.

Sequenced material: PBMCs. The chain joins TRBV7-3 to TRBJ2-3; 7 nucleotides match TRBD2. The clonotype comes from a woman in her thirties or forties in good health and CMV-seropositive. In DNA, the CDR3 is TGTGCCAGCAGCTTAGGACTAGGCGGCACAGATACGCAGTATTTT. Amino acid sequence: CASSLGLGGTDTQYF.